The entry below describes one T cell receptor (beta chain). In the original workflow: Amplifying reference gene primers gave estimates of nucleated cell counts. Profiling relied on immunoSEQ multiplex PCR, and the TCRdb table lists in-frame clones only, not all of them. The DNA was the basis for D and trimming; V, J and clone size are from that table. The table records approximately 200,000 clones, approximately 80% of them present only once. The data originate from a study of blood T cell repertoires in COVID-19. In the study overall: COVID-19 samples from acute and convalescent phases originated in the United States, Italy and Spain.

This sequence originates from a woman between 50 and 59 years old with acute or convalescent COVID-19. Specimen: peripheral blood.

The CDR3 DNA sequence: TGCGCCAGCGTCCCGGCAGGGGAGAAAAACATTCAGTACTTC. Translation: CASVPAGEKNIQYF. The chain couples TRBV23-1 to TRBJ2-4, with a possible D match to TRBD1 (6 bases). TRBV23-1 is treated as an ORF (open reading frame) with a function not yet certain. Trimming shortened V by 8 bases and J by 4 bases, and 15 bases separated the two germline ends. This CDR3 region has 14 residues.